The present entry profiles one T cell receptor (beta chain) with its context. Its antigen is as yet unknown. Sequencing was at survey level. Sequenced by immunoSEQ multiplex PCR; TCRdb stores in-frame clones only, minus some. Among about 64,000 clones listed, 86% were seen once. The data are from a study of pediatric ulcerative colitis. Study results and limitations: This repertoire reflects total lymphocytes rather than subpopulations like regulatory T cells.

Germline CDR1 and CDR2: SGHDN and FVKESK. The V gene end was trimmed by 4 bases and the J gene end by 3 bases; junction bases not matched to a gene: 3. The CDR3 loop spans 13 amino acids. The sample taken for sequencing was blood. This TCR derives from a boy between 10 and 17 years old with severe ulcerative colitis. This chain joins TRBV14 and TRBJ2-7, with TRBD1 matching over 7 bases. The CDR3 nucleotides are TGTGCCAGCAGCCCAGCAGGGGGCTACGAGCAGTACTTC. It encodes CASSPAGGYEQYF.